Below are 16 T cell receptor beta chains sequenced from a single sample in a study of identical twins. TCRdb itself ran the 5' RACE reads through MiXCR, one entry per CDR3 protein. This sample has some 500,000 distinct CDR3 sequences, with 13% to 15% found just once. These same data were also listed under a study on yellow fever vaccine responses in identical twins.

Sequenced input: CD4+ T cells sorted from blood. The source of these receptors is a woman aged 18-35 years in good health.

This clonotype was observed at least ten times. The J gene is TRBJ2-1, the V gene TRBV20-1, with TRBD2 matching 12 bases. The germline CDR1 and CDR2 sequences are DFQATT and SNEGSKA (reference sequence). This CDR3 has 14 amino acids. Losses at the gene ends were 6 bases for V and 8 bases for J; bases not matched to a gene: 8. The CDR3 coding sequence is TGCAGTGCCGCTGGACTAGCGGGATTGTATGAGCAGTTCTTC. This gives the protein CSAAGLAGLYEQFF.

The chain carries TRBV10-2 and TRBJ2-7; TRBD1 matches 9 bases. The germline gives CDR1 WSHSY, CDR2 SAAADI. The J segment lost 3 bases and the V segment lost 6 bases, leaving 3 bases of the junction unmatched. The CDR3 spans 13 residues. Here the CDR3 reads CASREGQGYEQYF. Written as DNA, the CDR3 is TGCGCCAGCAGGGAGGGACAGGGCTACGAGCAGTACTTC.

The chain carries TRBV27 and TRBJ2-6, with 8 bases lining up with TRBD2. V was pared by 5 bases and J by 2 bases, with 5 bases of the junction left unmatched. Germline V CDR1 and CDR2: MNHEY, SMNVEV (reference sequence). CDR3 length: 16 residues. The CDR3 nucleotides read TGTGCCAGCAGTACGGTCGGGGGGGCTGGGGCCAACGTCCTGACTTTC. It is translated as CASSTVGGAGANVLTF. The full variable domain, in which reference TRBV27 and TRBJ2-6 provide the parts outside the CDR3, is EAQVTQNPRYLITVTGKKLTVTCSQNMNHEYMSWYRQDPGLGLRQIYYSMNVEVTDKGDVPEGYKVSRKEKRNFPLILESPSPNQTSLYFCASSTVGGAGANVLTFGAGSRLTVL.

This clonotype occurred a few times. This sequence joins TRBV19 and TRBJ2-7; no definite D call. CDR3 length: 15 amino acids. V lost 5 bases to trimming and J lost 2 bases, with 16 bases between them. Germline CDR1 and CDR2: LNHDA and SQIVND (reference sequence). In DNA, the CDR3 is TGTGCCAGTAGTGAAACGACGGGCTTCCCCTACGAGCAGTACTTC. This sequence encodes CASSETTGFPYEQYF.

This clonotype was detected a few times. This chain's CDR3 is CASSSTQGGETQYF. The CDR3 region has the DNA TGTGCCAGCAGTTCGACACAAGGGGGAGAGACCCAGTACTTC. The chain couples TRBV6-2 or TRBV6-3 to TRBJ2-5, with a weak D call TRBD1 (6 bases). Between the trimmed V and J ends, which lost 4 bases and 4 bases, there was a span of 13 bases. The CDR3 loop spans 14 amino acids. The V gene's germline CDR1 is MNHEY and CDR2 SVGEGT.

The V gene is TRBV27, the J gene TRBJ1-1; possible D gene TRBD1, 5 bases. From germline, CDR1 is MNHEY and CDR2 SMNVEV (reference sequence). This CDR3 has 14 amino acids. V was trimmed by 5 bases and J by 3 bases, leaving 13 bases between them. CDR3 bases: TGTGCCAGCAGTAGGCTAGGGGCCGACACTGAAGCTTTCTTT. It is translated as CASSRLGADTEAFF.

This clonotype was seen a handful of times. The CDR3 nucleotides read TGTGCCAGCAGCCAAGATCCGGCTAGCGGGAGGTCCGGTACGCAGTATTTT. As protein: CASSQDPASGRSGTQYF. The V gene is TRBV3-1, the J gene TRBJ2-3, with 11 bases lining up with TRBD2. The CDR3 sequence is 17 residues long. From germline, CDR1 is LGHDT and CDR2 YNNKEL (reference sequence). The trim removed 0 bases at V and 8 bases at J, leaving 10 bases unmatched.

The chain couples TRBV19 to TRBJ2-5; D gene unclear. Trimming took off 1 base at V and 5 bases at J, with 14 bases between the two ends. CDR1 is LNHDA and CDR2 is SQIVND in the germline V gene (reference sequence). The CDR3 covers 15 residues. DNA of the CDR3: TGTGCCAGTAGTATAGGAACCTCCGGCAGGGAGACCCAGTACTTC. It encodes CASSIGTSGRETQYF. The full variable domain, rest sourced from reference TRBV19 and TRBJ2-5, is DGGITQSPKYLFRKEGQNVTLSCEQNLNHDAMYWYRQDPGQGLRLIYYSQIVNDFQKGDIAEGYSVSREKKESFPLTVTSAQKNPTAFYLCASSIGTSGRETQYFGPGTRLLVL.

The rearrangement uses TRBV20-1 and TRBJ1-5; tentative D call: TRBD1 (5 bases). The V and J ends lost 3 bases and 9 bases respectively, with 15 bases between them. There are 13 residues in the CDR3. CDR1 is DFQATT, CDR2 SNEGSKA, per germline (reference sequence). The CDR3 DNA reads TGCAGTGCTAGTGTCAGGGAACAAGGGCCCCAGCATTTT. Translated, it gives CSASVREQGPQHF.

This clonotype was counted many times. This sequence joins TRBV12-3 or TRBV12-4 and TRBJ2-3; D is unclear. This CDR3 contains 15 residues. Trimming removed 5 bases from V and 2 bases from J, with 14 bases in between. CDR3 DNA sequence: TGTGCCAGCAGTCCTAGAGCCCTCTACACAGATACGCAGTATTTT. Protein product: CASSPRALYTDTQYF.

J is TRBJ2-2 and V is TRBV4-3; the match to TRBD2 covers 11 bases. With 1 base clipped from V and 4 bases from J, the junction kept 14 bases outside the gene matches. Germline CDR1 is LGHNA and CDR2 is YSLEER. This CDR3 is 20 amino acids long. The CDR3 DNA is TGCGCCAGCAGCCAAGTCGGGCTAGCGGGAGGAGGGAAGGGCACCGGGGAGCTGTTTTTT. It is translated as CASSQVGLAGGGKGTGELFF.

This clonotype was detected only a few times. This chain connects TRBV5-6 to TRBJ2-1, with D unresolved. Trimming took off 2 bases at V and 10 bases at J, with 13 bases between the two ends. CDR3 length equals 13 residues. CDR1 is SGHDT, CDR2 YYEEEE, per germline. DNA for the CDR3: TGTGCCAGCAGCTTCGGGTCGGGTCGAGAGCAGTTCTTC. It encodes CASSFGSGREQFF.

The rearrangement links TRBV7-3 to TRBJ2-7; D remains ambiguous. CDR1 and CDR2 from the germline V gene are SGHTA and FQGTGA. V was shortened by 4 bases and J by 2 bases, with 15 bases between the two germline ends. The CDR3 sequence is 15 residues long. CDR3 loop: CASSYRALLAYEQYF. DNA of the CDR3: TGTGCCAGCAGCTACCGGGCTCTTCTGGCCTACGAGCAGTACTTC.

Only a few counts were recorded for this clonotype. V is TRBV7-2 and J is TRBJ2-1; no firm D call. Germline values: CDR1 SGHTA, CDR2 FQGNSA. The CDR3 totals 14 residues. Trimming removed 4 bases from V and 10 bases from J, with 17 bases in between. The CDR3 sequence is CASSSFRQAGEQFF. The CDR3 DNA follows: TGTGCCAGCAGCTCCTTCCGGCAGGCAGGCGAGCAGTTCTTC.

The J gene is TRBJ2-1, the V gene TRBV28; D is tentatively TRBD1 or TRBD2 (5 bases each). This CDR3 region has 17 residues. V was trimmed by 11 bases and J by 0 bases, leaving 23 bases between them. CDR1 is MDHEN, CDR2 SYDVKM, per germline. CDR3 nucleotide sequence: TGTGCCGGCCCCCCGGCGAGGGGTTGGGGCTCCTACAATGAGCAGTTCTTC. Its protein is CAGPPARGWGSYNEQFF.

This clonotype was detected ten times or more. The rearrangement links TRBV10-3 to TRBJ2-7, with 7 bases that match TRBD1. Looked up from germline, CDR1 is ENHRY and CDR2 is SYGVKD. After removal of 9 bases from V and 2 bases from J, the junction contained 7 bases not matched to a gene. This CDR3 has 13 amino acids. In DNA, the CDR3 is TGTGCCATGGCTCCGGGACAGACCTACGAGCAGTACTTC. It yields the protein CAMAPGQTYEQYF.